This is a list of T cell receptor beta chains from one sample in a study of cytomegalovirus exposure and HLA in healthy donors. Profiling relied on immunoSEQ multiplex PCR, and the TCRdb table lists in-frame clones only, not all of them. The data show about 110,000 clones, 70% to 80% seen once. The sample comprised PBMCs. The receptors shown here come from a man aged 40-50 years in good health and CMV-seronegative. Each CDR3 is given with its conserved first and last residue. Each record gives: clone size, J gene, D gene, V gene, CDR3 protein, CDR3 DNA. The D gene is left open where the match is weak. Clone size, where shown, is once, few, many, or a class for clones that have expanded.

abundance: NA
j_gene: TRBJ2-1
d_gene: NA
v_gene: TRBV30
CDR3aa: CAWTPSGNEQFF
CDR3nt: TGTGCCTGGACTCCCTCGGGGAATGAGCAGTTCTTC

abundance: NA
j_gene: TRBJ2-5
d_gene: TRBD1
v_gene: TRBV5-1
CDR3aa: CASSLQGVETQYF
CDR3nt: TGCGCCAGCAGCTTGCAGGGGGTGGAGACCCAGTACTTC

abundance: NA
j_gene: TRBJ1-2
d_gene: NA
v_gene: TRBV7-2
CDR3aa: CASSSLSGGYTF
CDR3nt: TGTGCCAGCAGCTCCCTTAGCGGTGGCTACACCTTC

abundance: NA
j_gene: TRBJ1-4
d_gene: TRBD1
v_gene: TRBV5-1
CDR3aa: CASSLRGQPFEKLFF
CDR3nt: TGCGCCAGCAGCTTGAGGGGACAGCCTTTTGAAAAACTGTTTTTT

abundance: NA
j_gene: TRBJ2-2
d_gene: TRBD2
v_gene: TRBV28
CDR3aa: CASNSGGARELFF
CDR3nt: TGTGCCAGCAATAGCGGGGGGGCCCGGGAGCTGTTTTTT

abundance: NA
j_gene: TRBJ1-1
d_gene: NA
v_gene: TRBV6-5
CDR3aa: CASTGDTEAFF
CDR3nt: TGTGCCAGCACCGGGGACACTGAAGCTTTCTTT

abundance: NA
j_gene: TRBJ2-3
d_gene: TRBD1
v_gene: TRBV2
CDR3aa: CASSERDRDTDTQYF
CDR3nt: TGTGCCAGCAGCGAACGGGACAGGGACACAGATACGCAGTATTTT

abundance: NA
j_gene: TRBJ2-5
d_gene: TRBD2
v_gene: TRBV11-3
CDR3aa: CASSLGASGGAPETQYF
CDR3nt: TGTGCCAGCAGCTTAGGGGCTAGCGGGGGGGCCCCAGAGACCCAGTACTTC

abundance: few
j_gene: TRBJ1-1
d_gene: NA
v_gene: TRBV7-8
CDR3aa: CASSLGGRTEAFF
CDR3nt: TGTGCCAGCAGCTTGGGTGGGAGGACTGAAGCTTTCTTT

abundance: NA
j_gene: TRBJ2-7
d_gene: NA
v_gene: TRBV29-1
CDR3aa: CSVEDMVTGTTRSYEQYF
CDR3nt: TGCAGCGTTGAAGATATGGTCACAGGGACAACTCGCTCCTACGAGCAGTACTTC

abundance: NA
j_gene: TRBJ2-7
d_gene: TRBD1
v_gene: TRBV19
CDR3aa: CASGLWGTGGYEQYF
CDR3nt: TGTGCCAGTGGACTTTGGGGGACAGGGGGCTACGAGCAGTACTTC

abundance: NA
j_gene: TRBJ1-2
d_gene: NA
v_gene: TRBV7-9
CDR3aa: CASSLDAGGYTF
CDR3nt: TGTGCCAGCAGCTTAGACGCGGGGGGCTACACCTTC

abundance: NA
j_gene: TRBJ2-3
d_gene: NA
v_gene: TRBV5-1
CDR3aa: CASSLEADTQYF
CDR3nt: TGCGCCAGCAGCCTAGAGGCAGATACGCAGTATTTT

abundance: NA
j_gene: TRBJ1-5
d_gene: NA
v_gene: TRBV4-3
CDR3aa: CASSPDGQFNQPQHF
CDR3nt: TGCGCCAGCAGCCCAGATGGACAGTTCAATCAGCCCCAGCATTTT

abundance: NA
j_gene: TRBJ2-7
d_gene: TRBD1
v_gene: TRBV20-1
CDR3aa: CSADRGLEQYF
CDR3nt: TGCAGTGCTGACAGGGGGCTCGAGCAGTACTTC

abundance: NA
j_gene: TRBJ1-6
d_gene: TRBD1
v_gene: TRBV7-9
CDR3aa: CASSLEPGTGFSPLHF
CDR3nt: TGTGCCAGCAGCTTAGAACCCGGGACAGGGTTTTCACCCCTCCACTTT

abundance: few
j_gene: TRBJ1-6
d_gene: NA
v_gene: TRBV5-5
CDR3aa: CASSLGLGGSPLHF
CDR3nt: TGTGCCAGCAGCCTCGGGCTAGGGGGTTCACCCCTCCACTTT

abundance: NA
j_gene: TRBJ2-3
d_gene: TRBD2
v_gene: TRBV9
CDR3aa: CASSPTGTSGTDTQYF
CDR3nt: TGTGCCAGCAGCCCCACCGGGACTAGCGGCACAGATACGCAGTATTTT

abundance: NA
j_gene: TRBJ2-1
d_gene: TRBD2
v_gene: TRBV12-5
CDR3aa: CASGPGTSEPSYNEQFF
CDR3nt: TGTGCTAGTGGCCCCGGGACTAGCGAACCTTCCTACAATGAGCAGTTCTTC

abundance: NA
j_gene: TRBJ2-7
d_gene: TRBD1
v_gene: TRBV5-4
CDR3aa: CASSPGGQGSIEQYF
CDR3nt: TGTGCCAGCAGCCCGGGGGGACAGGGCTCCATCGAGCAGTACTTC

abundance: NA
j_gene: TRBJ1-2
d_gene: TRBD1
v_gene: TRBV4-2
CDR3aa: CASSQEATGENYGYTF
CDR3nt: TGTGCCAGCAGCCAAGAGGCTACAGGGGAAAACTATGGCTACACCTTC

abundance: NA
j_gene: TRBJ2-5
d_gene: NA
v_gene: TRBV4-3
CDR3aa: CASSHDRPDDETQYF
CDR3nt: TGCGCCAGCAGCCACGACAGGCCCGATGATGAGACCCAGTACTTC

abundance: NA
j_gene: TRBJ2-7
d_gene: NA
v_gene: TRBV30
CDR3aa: CAWGRGSYEQYF
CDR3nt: TGTGCCTGGGGCAGGGGATCCTACGAGCAGTACTTC

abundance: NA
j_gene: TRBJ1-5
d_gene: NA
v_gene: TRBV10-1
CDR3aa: CASQGHSNQPQHF
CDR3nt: TGCGCCAGCCAGGGCCATAGCAATCAGCCCCAGCATTTT

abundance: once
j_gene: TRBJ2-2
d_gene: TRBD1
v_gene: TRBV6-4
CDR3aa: CASSDSAGGTGELFF
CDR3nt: TGTGCCAGCAGTGACTCTGCAGGGGGCACCGGGGAGCTGTTTTTT

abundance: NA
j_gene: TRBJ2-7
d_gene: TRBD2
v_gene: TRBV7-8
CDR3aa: CASSSAGDEQYF
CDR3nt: TGTGCCAGCAGCTCCGCGGGAGACGAGCAGTACTTC

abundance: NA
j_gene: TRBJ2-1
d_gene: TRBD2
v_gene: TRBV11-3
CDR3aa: CASSLDGRAGGEQFF
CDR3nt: TGTGCCAGCAGCTTAGATGGCCGAGCGGGGGGGGAGCAGTTCTTC

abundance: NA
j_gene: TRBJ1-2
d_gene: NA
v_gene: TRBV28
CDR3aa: CASMPPGGVGYGYTF
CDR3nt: TGTGCCAGCATGCCCCCCGGGGGGGTAGGCTATGGCTACACCTTC

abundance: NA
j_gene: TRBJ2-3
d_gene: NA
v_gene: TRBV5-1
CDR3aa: CASRTVPTRITSTDTQYF
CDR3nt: TGCGCCAGCAGAACGGTCCCTACTAGGATTACTAGCACAGATACGCAGTATTTT

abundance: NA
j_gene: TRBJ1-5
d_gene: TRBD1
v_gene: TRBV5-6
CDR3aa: CASSYRDRGSNQPQHF
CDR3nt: TGTGCCAGCAGCTATAGGGACAGGGGTAGCAATCAGCCCCAGCATTTT

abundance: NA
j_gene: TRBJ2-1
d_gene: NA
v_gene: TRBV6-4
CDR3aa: CASSDFRRGEQFF
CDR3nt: TGTGCCAGCAGTGACTTCAGGCGAGGGGAGCAGTTCTTC

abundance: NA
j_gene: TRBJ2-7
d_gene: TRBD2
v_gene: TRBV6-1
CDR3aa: CASNLILAVEYEQYF
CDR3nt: TGTGCCAGCAATCTAATACTAGCGGTGGAATACGAGCAGTACTTC

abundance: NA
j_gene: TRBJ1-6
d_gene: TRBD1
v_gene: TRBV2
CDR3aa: CASSARDSWNSPLHF
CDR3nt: TGTGCCAGCAGTGCACGGGACAGTTGGAATTCACCCCTCCACTTT

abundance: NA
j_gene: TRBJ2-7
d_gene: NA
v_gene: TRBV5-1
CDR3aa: CASSGGTEFYEQYF
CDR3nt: TGCGCCAGCAGCGGGGGGACAGAGTTCTACGAGCAGTACTTC

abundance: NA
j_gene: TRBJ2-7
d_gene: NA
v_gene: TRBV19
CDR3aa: CASSRVGGPYEQYF
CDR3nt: TGTGCCAGTAGTAGGGTGGGGGGTCCCTACGAGCAGTACTTC

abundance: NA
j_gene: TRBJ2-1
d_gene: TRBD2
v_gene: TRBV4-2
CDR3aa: CASSHGTSATRSYNEQFF
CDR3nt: TGTGCCAGCAGCCACGGGACTAGCGCAACCCGCTCCTACAATGAGCAGTTCTTC

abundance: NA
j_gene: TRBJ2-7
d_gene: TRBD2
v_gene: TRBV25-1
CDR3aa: CASSDRGLAGLGSYEQYF
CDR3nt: TGTGCCAGCAGTGACAGGGGACTAGCGGGATTAGGCTCCTACGAGCAGTACTTC

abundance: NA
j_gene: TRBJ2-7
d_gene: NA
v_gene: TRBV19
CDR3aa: CASSVTDPYEQYF
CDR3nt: TGTGCCAGTAGTGTGACAGACCCCTACGAGCAGTACTTC

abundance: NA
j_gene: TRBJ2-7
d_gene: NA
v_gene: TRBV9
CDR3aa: CALFVGNSSYEQYF
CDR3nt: TGTGCCCTCTTTGTAGGCAACAGCTCCTACGAGCAGTACTTC

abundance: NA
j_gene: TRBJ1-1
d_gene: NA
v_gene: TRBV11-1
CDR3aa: CASSLAQFMNTEAFF
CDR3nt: TGTGCCAGCAGCTTAGCACAATTTATGAATACTGAAGCTTTCTTT

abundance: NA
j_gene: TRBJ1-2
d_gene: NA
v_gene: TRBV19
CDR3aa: CASSKESYQHYGYTF
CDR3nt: TGTGCCAGTAGTAAGGAGAGTTACCAGCACTATGGCTACACCTTC

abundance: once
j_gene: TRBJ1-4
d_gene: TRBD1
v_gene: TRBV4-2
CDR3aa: CASSQHRDRNEKLFF
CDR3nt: TGTGCCAGCAGCCAACACCGGGACAGGAATGAAAAACTGTTTTTT

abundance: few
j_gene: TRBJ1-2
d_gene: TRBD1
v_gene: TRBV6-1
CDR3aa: CASTTRGGQGFGYTF
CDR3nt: TGTGCCAGCACCACCCGGGGGGGACAGGGGTTCGGCTACACCTTC

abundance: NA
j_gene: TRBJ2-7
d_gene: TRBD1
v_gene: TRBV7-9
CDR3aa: CASSFRDRPHEQYF
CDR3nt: TGTGCCAGCAGCTTCCGGGACAGGCCCCACGAGCAGTACTTC

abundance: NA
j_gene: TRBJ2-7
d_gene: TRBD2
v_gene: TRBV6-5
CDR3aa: CASIPNSGSYEQYF
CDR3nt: TGTGCCAGCATCCCCAATAGCGGGAGTTACGAGCAGTACTTC

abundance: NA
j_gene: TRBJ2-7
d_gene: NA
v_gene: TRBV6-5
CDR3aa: CASSYLRASVGYEQYF
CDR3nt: TGTGCCAGCAGTTACTTGCGGGCCTCGGTGGGCTACGAGCAGTACTTC

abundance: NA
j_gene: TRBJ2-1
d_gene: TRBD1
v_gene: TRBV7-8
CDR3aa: CASTTGVREQFF
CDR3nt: TGTGCCAGCACGACAGGGGTTCGGGAGCAGTTCTTC

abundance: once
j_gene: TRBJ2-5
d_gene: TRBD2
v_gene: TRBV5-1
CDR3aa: CASSSKTSGRGETQYF
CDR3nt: TGCGCCAGCAGCTCCAAAACTAGCGGGAGGGGAGAGACCCAGTACTTC

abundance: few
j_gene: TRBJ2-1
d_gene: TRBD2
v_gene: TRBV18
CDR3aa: CASSQPGGTQFF
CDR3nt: TGTGCCAGCTCACAACCGGGGGGGACACAGTTCTTC

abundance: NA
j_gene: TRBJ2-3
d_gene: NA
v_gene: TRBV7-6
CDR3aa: CASSLDSTRIDDGFGTDTQYF
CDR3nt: TGTGCCAGCAGCTTAGACTCCACTAGAATCGACGACGGCTTCGGCACAGATACGCAGTATTTT

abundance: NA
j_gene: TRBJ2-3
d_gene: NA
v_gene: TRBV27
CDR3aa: CASSLGAKSTDTQYF
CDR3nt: TGTGCCAGCAGTTTAGGAGCCAAAAGCACAGATACGCAGTATTTT

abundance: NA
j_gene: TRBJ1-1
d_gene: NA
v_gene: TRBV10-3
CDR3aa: CAISEAREAFF
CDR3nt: TGTGCCATCAGTGAGGCCCGGGAAGCTTTCTTT

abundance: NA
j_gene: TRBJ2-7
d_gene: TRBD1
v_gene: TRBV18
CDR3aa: CASSPPIYKGTGKSYEQYF
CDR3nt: TGTGCCAGCTCACCACCTATATACAAAGGGACAGGGAAGTCCTACGAGCAGTACTTC

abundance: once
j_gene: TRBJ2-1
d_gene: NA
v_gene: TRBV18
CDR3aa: CASSPPGNNERQFF
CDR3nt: TGTGCCAGCTCACCACCGGGTAACAATGAGCGGCAGTTCTTC

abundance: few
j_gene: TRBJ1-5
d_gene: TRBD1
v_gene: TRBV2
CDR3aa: CASSPDRRQPQHF
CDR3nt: TGTGCCAGCAGTCCGGACAGGCGGCAGCCCCAGCATTTT

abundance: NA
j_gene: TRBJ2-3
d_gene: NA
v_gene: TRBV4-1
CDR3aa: CASSQVLSTDTQYF
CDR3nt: TGCGCCAGCAGCCAAGTTTTAAGCACAGATACGCAGTATTTT

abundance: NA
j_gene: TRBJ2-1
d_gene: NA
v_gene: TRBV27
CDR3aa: CASSPWLGRSYNEQFF
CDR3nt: TGTGCCAGCAGTCCGTGGTTAGGGAGGTCCTACAATGAGCAGTTCTTC

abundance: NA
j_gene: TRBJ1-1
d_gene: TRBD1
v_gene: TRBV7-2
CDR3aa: CASSWTGAGTEAFF
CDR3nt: TGTGCCAGCAGCTGGACAGGGGCGGGCACTGAAGCTTTCTTT

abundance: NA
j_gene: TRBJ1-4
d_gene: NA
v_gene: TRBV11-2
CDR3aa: CASSSGRGSTTNEKLFF
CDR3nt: TGTGCCAGCAGCTCCGGTCGCGGTAGCACAACTAATGAAAAACTGTTTTTT